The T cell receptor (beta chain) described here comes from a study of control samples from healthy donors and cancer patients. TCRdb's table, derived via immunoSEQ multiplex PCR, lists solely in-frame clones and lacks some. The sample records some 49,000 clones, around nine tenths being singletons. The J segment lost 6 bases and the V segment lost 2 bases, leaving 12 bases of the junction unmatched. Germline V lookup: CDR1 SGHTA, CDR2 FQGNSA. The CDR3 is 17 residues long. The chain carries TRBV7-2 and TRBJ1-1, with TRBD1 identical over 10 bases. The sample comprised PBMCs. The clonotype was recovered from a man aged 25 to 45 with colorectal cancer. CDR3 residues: CASSLQLLGQGGPEAFF. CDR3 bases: TGTGCCAGCAGCTTACAACTATTAGGACAGGGGGGACCTGAAGCTTTCTTT.